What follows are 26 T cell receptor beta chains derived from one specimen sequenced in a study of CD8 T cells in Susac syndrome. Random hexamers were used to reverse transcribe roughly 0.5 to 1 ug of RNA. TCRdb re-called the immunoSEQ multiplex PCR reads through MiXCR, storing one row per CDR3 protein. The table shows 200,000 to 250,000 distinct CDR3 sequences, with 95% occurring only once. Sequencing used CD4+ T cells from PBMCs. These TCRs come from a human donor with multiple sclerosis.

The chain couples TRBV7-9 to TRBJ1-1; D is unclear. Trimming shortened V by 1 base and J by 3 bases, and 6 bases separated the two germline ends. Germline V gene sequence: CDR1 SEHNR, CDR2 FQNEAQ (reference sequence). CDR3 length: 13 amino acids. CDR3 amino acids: CASSLGSDTEAFF. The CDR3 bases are TGTGCCAGCAGCTTAGGGTCAGACACTGAAGCTTTCTTT.

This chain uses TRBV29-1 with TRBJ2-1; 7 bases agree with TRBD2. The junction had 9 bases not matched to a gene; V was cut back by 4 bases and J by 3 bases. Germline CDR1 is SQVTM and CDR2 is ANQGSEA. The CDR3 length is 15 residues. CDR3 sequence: CSVGSPAGIYNEQFF. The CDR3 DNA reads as TGCAGCGTTGGGTCCCCAGCGGGAATCTACAATGAGCAGTTCTTC.

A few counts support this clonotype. CDR3 region: CASSVGSQNIQYF. CDR3 coding DNA: TGTGCCAGCAGCGTAGGGTCTCAAAACATTCAGTACTTC. The gene calls are TRBV9 and TRBJ2-4; D remains ambiguous. The CDR3 covers 13 residues. Trimming removed 0 bases from V and 5 bases from J, with 6 bases in between. In germline, CDR1 is SGDLS, CDR2 YYNGEE. Full variable domain (missing parts from reference TRBV9 and TRBJ2-4): DSGVTQTPKHLITATGQRVTLRCSPRSGDLSVYWYQQSLDQGLQFLIQYYNGEERAKGNILERFSAQQFPDLHSELNLSSLELGDSALYFCASSVGSQNIQYFGAGTRLSVL.

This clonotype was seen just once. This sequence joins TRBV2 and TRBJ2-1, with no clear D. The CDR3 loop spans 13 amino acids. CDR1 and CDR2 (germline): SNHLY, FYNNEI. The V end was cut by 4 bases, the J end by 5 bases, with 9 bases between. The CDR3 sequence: CASSAIANNEQFF. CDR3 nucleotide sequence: TGTGCCAGCAGTGCAATTGCTAACAATGAGCAGTTCTTC.

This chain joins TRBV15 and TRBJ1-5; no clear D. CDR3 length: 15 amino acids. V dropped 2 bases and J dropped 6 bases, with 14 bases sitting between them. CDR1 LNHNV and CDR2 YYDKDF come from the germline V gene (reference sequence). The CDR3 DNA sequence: TGTGCCACCAGCAGACTGGCCTCGGGAGCTCAGCCCCAGCATTTT. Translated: CATSRLASGAQPQHF.

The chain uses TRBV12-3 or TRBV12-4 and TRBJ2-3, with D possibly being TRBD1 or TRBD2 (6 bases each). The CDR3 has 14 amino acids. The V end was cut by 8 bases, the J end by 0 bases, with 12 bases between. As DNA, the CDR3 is TGTGCCAGCCGGGGGCAGTCTAGCACAGATACGCAGTATTTT. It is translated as CASRGQSSTDTQYF.

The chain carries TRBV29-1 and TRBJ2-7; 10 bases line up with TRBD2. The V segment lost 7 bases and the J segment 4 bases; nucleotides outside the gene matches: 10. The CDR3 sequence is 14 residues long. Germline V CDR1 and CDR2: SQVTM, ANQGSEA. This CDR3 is CSARIRTSGYEQYF. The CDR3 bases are TGCAGCGCGCGCATTAGGACTAGCGGATACGAGCAGTACTTC.

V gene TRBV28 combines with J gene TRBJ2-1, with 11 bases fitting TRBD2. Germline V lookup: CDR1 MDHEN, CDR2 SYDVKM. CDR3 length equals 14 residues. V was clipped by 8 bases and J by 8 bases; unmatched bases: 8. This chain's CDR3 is CASLAGGLVDEQFF. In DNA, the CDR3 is TGTGCCAGCCTAGCGGGAGGTCTAGTCGATGAGCAGTTCTTC.

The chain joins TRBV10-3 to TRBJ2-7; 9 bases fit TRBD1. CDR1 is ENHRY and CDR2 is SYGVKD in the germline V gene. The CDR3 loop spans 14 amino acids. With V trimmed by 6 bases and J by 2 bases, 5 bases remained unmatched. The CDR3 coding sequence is TGTGCCATCAGGACCGGGACAGGGACCTACGAGCAGTACTTC. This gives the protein CAIRTGTGTYEQYF.

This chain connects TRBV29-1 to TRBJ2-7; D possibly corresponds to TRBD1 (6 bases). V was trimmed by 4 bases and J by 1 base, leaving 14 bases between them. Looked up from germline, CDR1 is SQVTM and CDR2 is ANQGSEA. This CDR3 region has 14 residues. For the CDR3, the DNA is TGCAGCGTTGGTGGCCAAGGGGGATCCTACGAGCAGTACTTC. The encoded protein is CSVGGQGGSYEQYF.

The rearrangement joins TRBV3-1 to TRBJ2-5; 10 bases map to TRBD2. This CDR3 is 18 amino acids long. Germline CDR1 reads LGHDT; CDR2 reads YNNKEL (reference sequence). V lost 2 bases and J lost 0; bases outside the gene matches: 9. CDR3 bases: TGTGCCAGCAGCCAAATTAGCGGGAGGAGGGGGTACCAAGAGACCCAGTACTTC. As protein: CASSQISGRRGYQETQYF.

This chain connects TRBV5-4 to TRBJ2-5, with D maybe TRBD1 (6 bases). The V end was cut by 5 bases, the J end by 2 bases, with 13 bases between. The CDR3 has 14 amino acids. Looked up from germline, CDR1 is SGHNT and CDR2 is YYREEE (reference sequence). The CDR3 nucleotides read TGTGCCAGCAGTGGACAGAGCCCTCAAGAGACCCAGTACTTC. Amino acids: CASSGQSPQETQYF.

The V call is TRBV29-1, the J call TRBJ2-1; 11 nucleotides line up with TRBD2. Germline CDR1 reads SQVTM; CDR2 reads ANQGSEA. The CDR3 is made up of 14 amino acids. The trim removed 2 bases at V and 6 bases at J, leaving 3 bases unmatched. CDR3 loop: CSVELAGGFNEQFF. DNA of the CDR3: TGCAGCGTTGAACTAGCGGGAGGCTTCAATGAGCAGTTCTTC.

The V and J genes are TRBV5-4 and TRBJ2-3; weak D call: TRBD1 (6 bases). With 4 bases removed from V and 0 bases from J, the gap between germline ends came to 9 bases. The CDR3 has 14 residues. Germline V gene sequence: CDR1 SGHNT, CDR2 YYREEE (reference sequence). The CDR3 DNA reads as TGTGCCAGCAGCCGGGACATCAGCACAGATACGCAGTATTTT. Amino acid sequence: CASSRDISTDTQYF.

In DNA, the CDR3 is TGTGCCAGTAGTACCACGATTGGTCAGCCCCAGCATTTT. This codes for CASSTTIGQPQHF. The gene calls are TRBV19 and TRBJ1-5; D is unclear. CDR3 length: 13 residues. Germline CDR1 reads LNHDA; CDR2 reads SQIVND (reference sequence). V dropped 4 bases and J dropped 6 bases, with 10 bases sitting between them.

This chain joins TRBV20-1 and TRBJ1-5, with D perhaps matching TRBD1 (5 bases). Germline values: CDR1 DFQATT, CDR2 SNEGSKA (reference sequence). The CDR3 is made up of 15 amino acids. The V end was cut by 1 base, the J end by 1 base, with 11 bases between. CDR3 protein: CSARGGVQSNQPQHF. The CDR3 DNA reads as TGCAGTGCTAGAGGAGGGGTTCAGAGCAATCAGCCCCAGCATTTT.

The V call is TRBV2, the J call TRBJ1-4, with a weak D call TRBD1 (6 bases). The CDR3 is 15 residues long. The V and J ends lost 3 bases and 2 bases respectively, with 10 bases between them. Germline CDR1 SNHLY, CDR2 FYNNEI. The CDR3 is CASSDPGATNEKLFF. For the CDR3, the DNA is TGTGCCAGCAGTGACCCAGGGGCCACTAATGAAAAACTGTTTTTT.

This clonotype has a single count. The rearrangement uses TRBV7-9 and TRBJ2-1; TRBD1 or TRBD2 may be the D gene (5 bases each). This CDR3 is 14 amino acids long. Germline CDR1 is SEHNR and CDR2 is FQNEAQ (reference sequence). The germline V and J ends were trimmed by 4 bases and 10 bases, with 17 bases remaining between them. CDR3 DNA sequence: TGTGCCAGCAGCTCACGGGACCTCAAACAGGAGCAGTTCTTC. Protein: CASSSRDLKQEQFF.

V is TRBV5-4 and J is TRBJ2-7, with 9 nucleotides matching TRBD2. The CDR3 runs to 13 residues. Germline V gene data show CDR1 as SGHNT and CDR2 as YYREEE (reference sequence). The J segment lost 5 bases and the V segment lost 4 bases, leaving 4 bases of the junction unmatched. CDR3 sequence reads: CASSTGLANEQYF. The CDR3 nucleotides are TGTGCCAGCAGCACCGGACTAGCGAACGAGCAGTACTTC.

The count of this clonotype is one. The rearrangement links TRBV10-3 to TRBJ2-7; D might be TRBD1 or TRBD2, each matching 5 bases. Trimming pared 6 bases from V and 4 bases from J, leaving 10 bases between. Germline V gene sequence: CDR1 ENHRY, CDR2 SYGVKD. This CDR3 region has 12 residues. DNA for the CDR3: TGTGCCATCAGGGGACCGAAATACGAGCAGTACTTC. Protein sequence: CAIRGPKYEQYF.

For the CDR3, the DNA is TGCAGCGGCGCGGGCTACTGGGGGGAGACCCAGTACTTC. It is translated as CSGAGYWGETQYF. The chain employs TRBV29-1 and TRBJ2-5; tentatively, D is TRBD1 or TRBD2 (5 bases each). The CDR3 consists of 13 residues. V dropped 7 bases and J dropped 5 bases, with 17 bases sitting between them. Germline CDR1 reads SQVTM; CDR2 reads ANQGSEA. Together with reference TRBV29-1 and TRBJ2-5, the CDR3 gives the full variable domain: SAVISQKPSRDICQRGTSLTIQCQVDSQVTMMFWYRQQPGQSLTLIATANQGSEATYESGFVIDKFPISRPNLTFSTLTVSNMSPEDSSIYLCSGAGYWGETQYFGPGTRLLVL.

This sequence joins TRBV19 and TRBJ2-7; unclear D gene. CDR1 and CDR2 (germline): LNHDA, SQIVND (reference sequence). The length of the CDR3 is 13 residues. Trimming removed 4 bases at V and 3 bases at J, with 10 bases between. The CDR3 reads CASSTRNSYEQYF. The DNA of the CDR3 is TGTGCCAGTAGTACACGGAATAGCTACGAGCAGTACTTC.

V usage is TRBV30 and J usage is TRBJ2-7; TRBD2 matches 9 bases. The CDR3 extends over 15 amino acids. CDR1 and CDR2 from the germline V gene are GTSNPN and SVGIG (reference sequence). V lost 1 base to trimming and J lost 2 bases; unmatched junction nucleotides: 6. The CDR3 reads CAWSGGASGAYEQYF. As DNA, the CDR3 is TGTGCCTGGAGTGGGGGGGCTAGCGGGGCCTACGAGCAGTACTTC.

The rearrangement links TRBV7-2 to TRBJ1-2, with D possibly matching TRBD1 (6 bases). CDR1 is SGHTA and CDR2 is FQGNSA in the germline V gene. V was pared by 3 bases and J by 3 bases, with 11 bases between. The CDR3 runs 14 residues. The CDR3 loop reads CASSLTGSYYGYTF. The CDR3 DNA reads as TGTGCCAGCAGCTTGACAGGTTCCTACTATGGCTACACCTTC.

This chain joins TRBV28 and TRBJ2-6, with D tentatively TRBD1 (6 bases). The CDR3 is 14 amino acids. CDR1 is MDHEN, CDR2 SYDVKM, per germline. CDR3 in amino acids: CALFRGIGANVLTF. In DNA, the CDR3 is TGTGCTTTATTCAGGGGTATTGGGGCCAACGTCCTGACTTTC.

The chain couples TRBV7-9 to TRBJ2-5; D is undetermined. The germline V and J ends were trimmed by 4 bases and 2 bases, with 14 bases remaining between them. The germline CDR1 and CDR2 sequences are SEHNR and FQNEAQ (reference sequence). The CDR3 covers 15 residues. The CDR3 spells CASSSQHGLQETQYF. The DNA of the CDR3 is TGTGCCAGCAGCTCCCAACATGGGTTACAAGAGACCCAGTACTTC.